The clone carrying this T cell receptor (beta chain) was seen a few times. Amplification of TCR beta CDR3 regions used RNA transcripts. HTBI primers primed a first-round RT-PCR, and a second-round multiplex PCR followed. TCRdb reprocessed the multiplex PCR reads via MiXCR and lists one record per CDR3 protein. The sample has around 470,000 distinct CDR3 sequences; over 13% are singletons. The source of the sample is a study of Graves' ophthalmopathy and Graves' hyperthyroidism. The germline V gene encodes CDR1 KGHSH and CDR2 LQKENI. The CDR3 loop spans 14 amino acids. Trimming took 2 bases from V and 4 from J; bases not matched to a gene: 2.

This chain uses TRBV18 with TRBJ1-1, with 9 bases identical to TRBD1. Material for sequencing was blood. The receptor was derived from a woman between 25 and 40 years old with Graves' ophthalmopathy. The CDR3, as DNA: TGTGCCAGCTCACCAAAACAGGGGGCCACTGAAGCTTTCTTT. Protein: CASSPKQGATEAFF.